The 16 T cell receptor beta chains below come from one sample, sequenced in a study of blood T cell repertoires in COVID-19. Only in-frame clones appear in the TCRdb table, and some are missing; sequencing was by immunoSEQ multiplex PCR. Among some 170,000 clones listed, 75% to 80% were seen once. Input material: peripheral blood. The receptors were gathered from a woman aged 45-65 years with active or convalescent COVID-19.

This clone was detected only once. The chain carries TRBV28 and TRBJ2-6; unclear D gene. Looked up from germline, CDR1 is MDHEN and CDR2 is SYDVKM. With 5 bases removed from V and 0 bases from J, the gap between germline ends came to 11 bases. This CDR3 region has 16 residues. This chain's CDR3 is CASSIRINSGANVLTF. The CDR3 DNA reads TGTGCCAGCAGTATCAGGATAAACTCTGGGGCCAACGTCCTGACTTTC.

The chain recombines TRBV7-2 with TRBJ1-1; D is perhaps TRBD1 (6 bases). V shed 4 bases and J shed 5 bases, with 17 bases lying between them. CDR3 length equals 15 residues. The germline gives CDR1 SGHTA, CDR2 FQGNSA. The DNA for the CDR3 is TGTGCCAGCAGCTCTCGGACAGAAAGGGGGACTGAAGCTTTCTTT. This translates into CASSSRTERGTEAFF.

The chain is built from TRBV11-1 and TRBJ2-5; 10 bases are shared with TRBD2. This CDR3 region has 14 residues. J gave up 4 bases and V 6 bases, and 5 bases lay outside the gene matches. Germline CDR1 is SGHAT and CDR2 is FQDESV (reference sequence). CDR3 nucleotides: TGTGCCAGCAGATCTGGACTAGCGGTAGAGACCCAGTACTTC. Translating gives CASRSGLAVETQYF.

The rearrangement links TRBV14 to TRBJ1-1; tentative D call: TRBD1 (6 bases). Germline V gene data show CDR1 as SGHDN and CDR2 as FVKESK. Between the trimmed V and J ends, which lost 4 bases and 3 bases, there was a span of 9 bases. The CDR3 runs to 13 residues. The CDR3 nucleotides read TGTGCCAGCAGCCGAGGGACACACACTGAAGCTTTCTTT. This gives the protein CASSRGTHTEAFF.

This chain connects TRBV5-6 to TRBJ1-2, with a weak D call TRBD1 (6 bases). The V gene lost 7 bases and the J gene lost 6 bases, with 19 bases spanning the gap. The CDR3 extends over 14 amino acids. In germline, CDR1 is SGHDT, CDR2 YYEEEE. This CDR3 is CASARQMGAHGYTF. The DNA for the CDR3 is TGTGCCAGCGCACGACAGATGGGGGCCCATGGCTACACCTTC.

This clone was observed a single time. The chain combines TRBV5-1 with TRBJ1-1; D is perhaps TRBD1 (6 bases). Germline CDR1 SGHRS, CDR2 YFSETQ. V lost 4 bases and J 0 bases, leaving 13 bases between the germline ends. The CDR3 has 15 amino acids. The CDR3 region has the DNA TGCGCCAGCAGCAGGACAGACCCCTTGAACACTGAAGCTTTCTTT. This encodes CASSRTDPLNTEAFF.

This chain links TRBV3-1 (or the pseudogene TRBV3-2) with TRBJ1-2; perhaps TRBD1 as D (6 bases). Germline V lookup: CDR1 LGHDT, CDR2 YNNKEL (reference sequence). V lost 2 bases to trimming and J lost 4 bases, with 14 bases between them. CDR3 size: 15 residues. For the CDR3, the DNA is TGTGCCAGCAGCCAAACAAACAGGGCGGGCTATGGCTACACCTTC. This gives the protein CASSQTNRAGYGYTF.

The V and J genes are TRBV6-4 and TRBJ1-2; D possibly corresponds to TRBD1 (5 bases). The CDR3 is made up of 14 amino acids. CDR1 is MRHNA, CDR2 SNTAGT, per germline. V was clipped by 8 bases and J by 7 bases, with 20 bases between them. CDR3 coding DNA: TGTGCCAGCTCTCTGTGGCAGGGAAGTTCTGGCTACACCTTC. Its protein is CASSLWQGSSGYTF.

The chain employs TRBV5-8 and TRBJ2-2, with a tentative D call TRBD2 (5 bases). Per germline, CDR1 SGHTS and CDR2 YDEGEE. The V and J ends lost 0 bases and 4 bases respectively, with 7 bases between them. The CDR3 contains 14 residues. The CDR3 sequence: CASSLVRVTGELFF. In DNA form, the CDR3 reads TGTGCCAGCAGCTTGGTGAGGGTCACCGGGGAGCTGTTTTTT.

This sequence joins TRBV6-5 and TRBJ1-1; 8 bases agree with TRBD1. Germline lookup yields CDR1 MNHEY and CDR2 SVGAGI. The CDR3 loop spans 16 amino acids. Trimming at V came to 2 bases and at J to 5 bases, leaving 10 bases not matched to a gene. CDR3 region: CASSYDQGAGNTEAFF. The CDR3 DNA reads TGTGCCAGCAGTTACGACCAGGGGGCAGGTAATACTGAAGCTTTCTTT.

This chain joins TRBV19 and TRBJ1-1; D is perhaps TRBD1 (6 bases). The germline V gene has CDR1 LNHDA and CDR2 SQIVND (reference sequence). V was cut by 3 bases and J by 0 bases, with 11 bases left in between. This CDR3 has 15 residues. CDR3 sequence reads: CASSMQGQMNTEAFF. CDR3 DNA sequence: TGTGCCAGTAGTATGCAGGGACAAATGAACACTGAAGCTTTCTTT.

This clone was counted a few times. This chain uses TRBV7-2 with TRBJ2-2; the match to TRBD2 covers 10 bases. V was clipped by 1 base and J by 5 bases; unmatched bases: 10. The CDR3 consists of 18 residues. Per germline, CDR1 SGHTA and CDR2 FQGNSA. The chain's CDR3 is CASSLVRLAGERTGELFF. The CDR3 bases are TGTGCCAGCAGCTTAGTCCGCCTAGCGGGAGAACGTACCGGGGAGCTGTTTTTT.

The rearrangement links TRBV19 to TRBJ1-2; weak D call: TRBD1 (5 bases). The V gene lost 5 bases and the J gene lost 0 bases, with 10 bases spanning the gap. Germline CDR1 is LNHDA and CDR2 is SQIVND (reference sequence). The CDR3 is 14 amino acids. The CDR3 is CASSLGGSNYGYTF. CDR3 bases: TGTGCCAGTAGTCTGGGGGGATCTAACTATGGCTACACCTTC.

The chain has TRBV30 and TRBJ2-7, with 7 bases matching TRBD2. CDR1 GTSNPN and CDR2 SVGIG come from the germline V gene (reference sequence). V lost 4 bases to trimming and J lost 3 bases; unmatched junction nucleotides: 6. The CDR3 has 13 amino acids. The CDR3 spells CAWKVGLSYEQYF. Here the CDR3 DNA reads TGTGCCTGGAAGGTGGGACTAAGCTACGAGCAGTACTTC.

The chain is built from TRBV19 and TRBJ2-2; D is possibly TRBD1 (5 bases). The germline gives CDR1 LNHDA, CDR2 SQIVND (reference sequence). The CDR3 length is 16 residues. The V end lost 6 bases, the J end lost 5 bases, and 19 bases lay between the germline ends. CDR3 sequence reads: CASRAPGNRDTGELFF. The CDR3 DNA reads TGTGCCAGTAGGGCCCCAGGGAACAGAGATACCGGGGAGCTGTTTTTT.

This clone was detected only a few times. The chain has TRBV6-2 or TRBV6-3 and TRBJ2-1; TRBD2 aligns across 13 bases. The germline CDR1 and CDR2 sequences are MNHEY and SVGEGT. The CDR3 loop spans 16 amino acids. The trim removed 0 bases at V and 6 bases at J, leaving 2 bases unmatched. The CDR3 DNA reads as TGTGCCAGCAGTTACTCGACTAGCGGGGGGATCAATGAGCAGTTCTTC. This sequence encodes CASSYSTSGGINEQFF.